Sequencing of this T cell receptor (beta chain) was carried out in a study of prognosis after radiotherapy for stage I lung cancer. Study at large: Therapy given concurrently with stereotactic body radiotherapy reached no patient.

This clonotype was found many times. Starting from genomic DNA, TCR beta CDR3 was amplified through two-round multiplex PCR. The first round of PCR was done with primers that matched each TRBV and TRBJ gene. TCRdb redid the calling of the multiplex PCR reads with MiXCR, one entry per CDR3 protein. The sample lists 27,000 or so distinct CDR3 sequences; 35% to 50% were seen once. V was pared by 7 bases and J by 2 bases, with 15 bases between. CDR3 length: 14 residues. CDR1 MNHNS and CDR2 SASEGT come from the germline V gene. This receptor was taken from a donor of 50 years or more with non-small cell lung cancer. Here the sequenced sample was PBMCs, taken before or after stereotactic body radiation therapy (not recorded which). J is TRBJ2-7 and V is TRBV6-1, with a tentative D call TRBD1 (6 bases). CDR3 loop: CASKWRGGTYEQYF. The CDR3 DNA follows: TGTGCCAGCAAATGGAGAGGGGGAACCTACGAGCAGTACTTC.